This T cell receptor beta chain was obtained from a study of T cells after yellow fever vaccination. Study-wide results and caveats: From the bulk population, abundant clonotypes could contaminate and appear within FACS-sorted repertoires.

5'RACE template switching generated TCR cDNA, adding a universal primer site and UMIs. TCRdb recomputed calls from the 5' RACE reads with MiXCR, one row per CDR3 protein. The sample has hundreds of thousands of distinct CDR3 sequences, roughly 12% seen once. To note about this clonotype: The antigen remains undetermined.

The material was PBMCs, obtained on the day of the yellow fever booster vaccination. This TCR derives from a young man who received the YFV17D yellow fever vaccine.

The DNA for the CDR3 is TGCGCCAGCAGCCCCGGGGGTAGCGAGCAGTACTTC. Amino acids: CASSPGGSEQYF. This rearrangement joins TRBV5-1 to TRBJ2-7; D may be TRBD2 (6 bases). Germline CDR1 SGHRS, CDR2 YFSETQ. This CDR3 spans 12 amino acids. Trimming left V 4 bases short and J 6 bases short, with 11 bases between.